This TCR beta chain derives from a study of shared clonotypes between healthy human individuals. The length of the CDR3 is 14 residues. The V gene lost 0 bases and the J gene lost 0 bases, with 5 bases spanning the gap. Germline CDR1 reads SGHTS; CDR2 reads YDEGEE. Assay used: immunoSEQ multiplex PCR; TCRdb lists only in-frame clones, some missing. The table has some 630,000 clones, about two thirds seen once. This sequence was found in a woman younger than 45 in good health. The sample comprised memory CD4+ T cells sorted from blood. As to subset: CD45RA-negative fraction. This chain connects TRBV5-8 to TRBJ2-3; D gene ambiguous. DNA of the CDR3: TGTGCCAGCAGCTTGGCAGGTAGCACAGATACGCAGTATTTT. Its protein is CASSLAGSTDTQYF.